The 26 T cell receptor beta chains below all came from one sample that was sequenced in a study of T cell responses to AZD1222 COVID-19 vaccine. TCRdb keeps only in-frame clones here, not all; method: immunoSEQ multiplex PCR. The data hold some 99,000 clones, with roughly nine tenths observed a single time. This specimen consisted of peripheral blood, obtained on day 0 of AZD1222 vaccination. Receptor source: an adult in good health.

The chain joins TRBV12-2 to TRBJ2-2; TRBD1, the D gene given by the table, was not confirmed from the DNA. TRBV12-2 is a pseudogene segment. The CDR3 loop spans 16 amino acids. CDR3 protein: CASKNRVYANTGELFF. CDR3 sequence (DNA): TGTGCAAGTAAGAACAGGGTATACGCGAACACCGGGGAGCTGTTTTTT.

To note about this clone: Other DNA sequences in the same sample also yield this CDR3. This chain joins TRBV19 and TRBJ1-2; unclear D gene. CDR3 size: 14 residues. Germline V lookup: CDR1 LNHDA, CDR2 SQIVND (reference sequence). V was cut by 1 base and J by 4 bases, with 10 bases left in between. Here the CDR3 DNA reads TGTGCCAGTAGTATAGTGGCCAGCACCTATGGCTACACCTTC. Encoded protein: CASSIVASTYGYTF.

The rearrangement uses TRBV5-1 and TRBJ2-2; D remains unclear. V lost 0 bases and J lost 6, with 6 bases in between. The CDR3 covers 13 residues. Germline V gives CDR1 SGHRS, CDR2 YFSETQ. CDR3 residues: CASSLGGSGELFF. CDR3 nucleotide sequence: TGCGCCAGCAGCTTGGGAGGATCCGGGGAGCTGTTTTTT.

The chain carries TRBV29-1 and TRBJ2-1; TRBD1 might be the D (5 bases). CDR1 is SQVTM and CDR2 is ANQGSEA in the germline V gene. The ends were cut back, 2 bases at V and 8 bases at J, with 10 bases in the middle. The CDR3 sequence is 12 residues long. The CDR3 sequence: CSVEYRGYEQFF. In DNA form, the CDR3 reads TGCAGCGTTGAATATAGGGGCTATGAGCAGTTCTTC.

V is TRBV11-3 and J is TRBJ2-7; D not resolved. V shed 1 base and J shed 0 bases, with 10 bases lying between them. CDR1 SGHNT and CDR2 YENEEA come from the germline V gene. This CDR3 has 15 residues. The DNA for the CDR3 is TGTGCCAGCAGCTTAGCGGCAGGCCTCTCCTACGAGCAGTACTTC. As protein: CASSLAAGLSYEQYF.

The chain uses TRBV2 and TRBJ2-4; 7 nucleotides align to TRBD1. Unmatched junction bases numbered 8, after V lost 6 bases and J lost 9 bases. The CDR3 is made up of 13 amino acids. Germline V gives CDR1 SNHLY, CDR2 FYNNEI. CDR3 protein: CASSRQGDGIQYF. The CDR3 DNA sequence: TGTGCCAGCAGCCGACAGGGAGACGGCATTCAGTACTTC.

The chain couples TRBV6-2 or TRBV6-3 to TRBJ1-2; D call uncertain. Germline assignment: CDR1 MNHEY and CDR2 SVGEGT. This CDR3 has 14 amino acids. The germline V and J ends were trimmed by 0 bases and 4 bases, with 9 bases remaining between them. CDR3 nucleotides: TGTGCCAGCAGTTACTCCGGGGATATCTATGGCTACACCTTC. The encoded protein is CASSYSGDIYGYTF.

The V gene is TRBV27, the J gene TRBJ2-7; perhaps TRBD1 as D (5 bases). The CDR3 consists of 14 residues. Germline values: CDR1 MNHEY, CDR2 SMNVEV (reference sequence). Trimming removed 3 bases from V and 5 bases from J, with 14 bases in between. The CDR3 DNA sequence: TGTGCCAGCAGTTTCAGGGTAGGTTCTGACGAGCAGTACTTC. Its protein product is CASSFRVGSDEQYF.

V and J are TRBV29-1 and TRBJ2-7; 7 nucleotides align to TRBD2. V dropped 4 bases and J dropped 2; count of bases not matched to a gene: 5. Germline CDR1 reads SQVTM; CDR2 reads ANQGSEA. This CDR3 has 13 amino acids. CDR3 amino acids: CSVGGGGPYEQYF. The CDR3 DNA reads TGCAGCGTTGGTGGGGGGGGTCCCTACGAGCAGTACTTC.

V gene TRBV7-9 combines with J gene TRBJ1-5, with D hard to call. The CDR3 sequence is 19 residues long. Per germline, CDR1 SEHNR and CDR2 FQNEAQ (reference sequence). V shed 1 base and J shed 4 bases, with 23 bases lying between them. The CDR3: CASSLVVPWEGGRNQPQHF. The CDR3 DNA reads as TGTGCCAGCAGCTTAGTAGTGCCATGGGAGGGAGGAAGGAATCAGCCCCAGCATTTT.

This clone showed up just a few times. The J gene is TRBJ2-7, the V gene TRBV4-3, with 8 bases matching TRBD2. With 6 bases clipped from V and 4 bases from J, the junction kept 14 bases outside the gene matches. The CDR3 consists of 16 residues. Germline CDR1 reads LGHNA; CDR2 reads YSLEER. CDR3 protein: CASRQSLAGRSYEQYF. Written as DNA, the CDR3 is TGCGCCAGCAGACAATCCCTAGCGGGCCGCTCTTACGAGCAGTACTTC.

V is TRBV7-9 and J is TRBJ1-1; perhaps TRBD1 as D (5 bases). The CDR3 length is 14 residues. CDR1 is SEHNR, CDR2 FQNEAQ, per germline (reference sequence). Between the trimmed V and J ends, which lost 1 base and 3 bases, there was a span of 9 bases. CDR3 in amino acids: CASSLDQGYTEAFF. Here the CDR3 DNA reads TGTGCCAGCAGCTTAGATCAGGGTTACACTGAAGCTTTCTTT.

This chain joins TRBV28 and TRBJ2-1; tentatively, D is TRBD1 or TRBD2 (5 bases each). The CDR3 is 14 amino acids. With 10 bases removed from V and 0 bases from J, the gap between germline ends came to 13 bases. Germline CDR1 and CDR2: MDHEN and SYDVKM. This CDR3 is CATREPGSYNEQFF. The CDR3 nucleotides read TGTGCCACCAGGGAGCCGGGCTCCTACAATGAGCAGTTCTTC.

This chain joins TRBV2 and TRBJ1-2; D is uncertain. This CDR3 is 12 amino acids long. Germline CDR1 SNHLY, CDR2 FYNNEI. The V end was cut by 3 bases, the J end by 10 bases, with 12 bases between. The CDR3, as DNA: TGTGCCAGCAGTGAGTTCCCCGCTGTCTACACCTTC. As protein: CASSEFPAVYTF.

In this sample, this clone turned up a few times. V gene TRBV2 combines with J gene TRBJ1-1; D call uncertain. CDR1 SNHLY and CDR2 FYNNEI come from the germline V gene. V lost 4 bases and J 0 bases, leaving 6 bases between the germline ends. This CDR3 is built from 13 residues. This CDR3 is CASSGSMNTEAFF. The DNA of the CDR3 is TGTGCCAGCAGTGGTTCCATGAACACTGAAGCTTTCTTT. The full variable domain, in which reference TRBV2 and TRBJ1-1 provide the parts outside the CDR3, is EPEVTQTPSHQVTQMGQEVILRCVPISNHLYFYWYRQILGQKVEFLVSFYNNEISEKSEIFDDQFSVERPDGSNFTLKIRSTKLEDSAMYFCASSGSMNTEAFFGQGTRLTVV.

The chain uses TRBV28 and TRBJ2-2, with a weak D call TRBD2 (6 bases). Trimming removed 3 bases at V and 1 base at J, with 24 bases between. This CDR3 is built from 20 residues. Germline-derived CDR1 and CDR2 are MDHEN and SYDVKM. The CDR3 DNA reads as TGTGCCAGCAGTTTCGTATGGAGGGGCAACGGTCTCCAGAACACCGGGGAGCTGTTTTTT. This sequence encodes CASSFVWRGNGLQNTGELFF.

The CDR3 reads CASTSGNTNEKLFF. CDR3 bases: TGTGCCAGCACCTCGGGGAATACGAATGAAAAACTGTTTTTT. The V gene is TRBV4-2, the J gene TRBJ1-4; D is uncertain. Looked up from germline, CDR1 is LGHNA and CDR2 is YNFKEQ. The CDR3 runs to 14 residues. Trimming pared 7 bases from V and 5 bases from J, leaving 14 bases between.

The chain carries TRBV5-1 and TRBJ1-4, with TRBD1 identical over 7 bases. CDR3 length: 17 amino acids. CDR1 SGHRS and CDR2 YFSETQ come from the germline V gene. V was pared by 3 bases and J by 3 bases, with 11 bases of the junction left unmatched. The CDR3 region is CASSSPSLGTANEKLFF. As DNA, the CDR3 is TGCGCCAGCAGCTCCCCATCACTCGGGACAGCTAATGAAAAACTGTTTTTT.

The chain uses TRBV5-1 and TRBJ2-3; perhaps TRBD2 as D (6 bases). V shed 1 base and J shed 4 bases, with 13 bases lying between them. The germline gives CDR1 SGHRS, CDR2 YFSETQ. There are 15 residues in the CDR3. In DNA, the CDR3 is TGCGCCAGCAGCTTGTTGGGGGGTGAGTCAGATACGCAGTATTTT. This encodes CASSLLGGESDTQYF.

This chain links TRBV7-2 with TRBJ2-3; D not certain. V was shortened by 1 base and J by 5 bases, with 4 bases between the two germline ends. Looked up from germline, CDR1 is SGHTA and CDR2 is FQGNSA. This CDR3 region has 12 residues. As DNA, the CDR3 is TGTGCCAGCAGCTTAGACCTAGATACGCAGTATTTT. Residues: CASSLDLDTQYF.

The chain is built from TRBV7-2 and TRBJ1-1, with TRBD1 matching 10 bases. V was clipped by 5 bases and J by 8 bases; unmatched bases: 11. The germline CDR1 and CDR2 sequences are SGHTA and FQGNSA. The CDR3 is 15 amino acids. The CDR3 DNA follows: TGTGCCAGCAGCACTAGACAGGGGGCGGGAGGGGAAGCTTTCTTT. It specifies CASSTRQGAGGEAFF.

The genes are TRBV29-1 and TRBJ2-7; D may be TRBD1 (7 bases). The CDR3 consists of 14 residues. Germline CDR1 SQVTM, CDR2 ANQGSEA. V lost 7 bases and J lost 6, with 22 bases in between. As DNA, the CDR3 is TGCAGCGGTGGGCGCGGGACAGAATGGTCCGAGCAGTACTTC. Translated, it gives CSGGRGTEWSEQYF.

V is TRBV10-2 and J is TRBJ2-7, with 8 bases matching TRBD2. The CDR3 is 14 amino acids. V dropped 7 bases and J dropped 6; count of bases not matched to a gene: 11. Germline V gene sequence: CDR1 WSHSY, CDR2 SAAADI. CDR3 loop: CASTVTGTSTEQYF. In DNA form, the CDR3 reads TGCGCCAGCACCGTCACCGGGACTAGTACCGAGCAGTACTTC.

The chain links TRBV27 to TRBJ1-1, with 8 bases identical to TRBD1. There are 12 residues in the CDR3. Germline CDR1 reads MNHEY; CDR2 reads SMNVEV (reference sequence). V dropped 5 bases and J dropped 10; count of bases not matched to a gene: 6. CDR3 protein: CASSRQGAGAFF. The CDR3 nucleotides are TGTGCCAGCAGTAGGCAGGGGGCCGGAGCTTTCTTT.

V is TRBV10-1 and J is TRBJ1-2; D might be TRBD1 (5 bases). Trimming stripped 10 bases from V and 0 bases from J, with 33 bases between. CDR3 size: 20 residues. The germline V gene encodes CDR1 WNHNN and CDR2 SYGVQD (reference sequence). The CDR3 DNA is TGCGCCACCCCTCGGGGGTTGTTGGTCAGGCAGGTCGAAGCTAACTATGGCTACACCTTC. Its translation: CATPRGLLVRQVEANYGYTF.

The chain employs TRBV5-1 and TRBJ2-7, with D uncertain. Per germline, CDR1 SGHRS and CDR2 YFSETQ. The V end was cut by 1 base, the J end by 2 bases, with 10 bases between. The CDR3 totals 14 residues. The CDR3 DNA reads as TGCGCCAGCAGCTTGCTACCGGGTGCCTACGAGCAGTACTTC. Residues: CASSLLPGAYEQYF.